This T cell receptor beta chain was identified in a study of cytomegalovirus exposure and HLA in healthy donors. The overall study: Among the roughly 380 donors who were genotyped, approximately 83% fell in the genetic ancestry cluster that is associated with self-reported Caucasian donors. Findings and caveats of the study: HLA allele associations emerged for 16,951 TCR beta sequences in a later analysis, at 0.05 false discovery rate. For cytomegalovirus status, the classifier reportedly gave diagnoses with high specificity and sensitivity. In a later analysis, across HLA loci, associated TCR counts were highest for DRB1, lowest for HLA-C.

Trimming at V came to 3 bases and at J to 1 base, leaving 9 bases not matched to a gene. CDR3 size: 17 residues. Germline V gene sequence: CDR1 MNHEY, CDR2 SMNVEV (reference sequence). This clone was detected only a few times. Its antigen remains unidentified. Primers: 60 Vbeta forward and 13 Jbeta reverse. Sequenced by immunoSEQ multiplex PCR; TCRdb stores in-frame clones only, minus some. This sample has approximately 150,000 clones; roughly a tenth occur once, and the top ten carry about 1.7%. V usage is TRBV27 and J usage is TRBJ2-3; 8 bases match TRBD2. The clonotype was recovered from a male donor in good health and CMV-seronegative. Specimen: PBMCs. CDR3 nucleotides: TGTGCCAGCAGTTTGCTCCTCTCAGCGGGGGGCACAGATACGCAGTATTTT. This translates into CASSLLLSAGGTDTQYF.